This record looks at one T cell receptor (beta chain) sequence and its context. Its antigen is still unknown. Per-base quality was not reported, and no clone a single base away is much larger than it. Whole blood was collected in K2EDTA tubes by collaborating institutions according to the institutions' own protocols. For TCRbeta analysis, collaborators shipped samples in one of three forms: frozen whole blood, isolated PBMCs, or DNA extracted from either of those sample types. TCRbeta CDR3 regions were amplified from genomic DNA using the immunoSEQ Assay, a bias-controlled multiplex PCR. The study's processing was this. Nucleated cell counts per sample were estimated from amplification of reference gene primers within the assay. To quantify the absolute abundance of each unique TCRbeta CDR3 rearrangement, sequence reads were collapsed and filtered. Productive Simpson clonality was computed per sample as the square root of Simpson's diversity index over productive rearrangements. TCRdb limited this immuneACCESS table to in-frame rearrangements with V and J called. A share of clones is missing; checked studies link under half to unresolved V genes, and the rest is unexplained. For V, J and clone size, that table is used; D and trimming come from the DNA. The sample table lists 90,000 to 140,000 clones, under 90% of them with a count of one. Clones ranked in the top ten supply 30% to 45% of the sample.

The sample comes from a study of blood T cell repertoires in COVID-19 (dated by TCRdb to about 2020). In the study overall: Collaborator samples came from the United States, Italy and Spain and covered acute and convalescent phases of COVID-19. The material from the prospective study consisted of cDNA or gDNA derived from T cells, B-cell-depleted T cells, or PBMCs. The samples were drawn from the first 160 participants of the ongoing ImmuneRACE study and from about 1,200 subjects provided by 6 global collaborators. Where available, HLA class I and class II types were taken from metadata supplied by the sample provider and were not determined by assay-based typing. The repertoires were released in a freely available public database intended as a resource for research on the immune response to SARS-CoV-2. The dataset comprised deeply sampled blood TCRbeta repertoires from subjects exposed to, actively infected with, or recovered from COVID-19. The sample metadata nearly always contained a de-identified subject ID, COVID-19 status, age in years and sex. Study-wide findings and limitations: How much clinical and demographic metadata was included differed by source and by participant, and the metadata was provided uncurated.

The germline V gene gives CDR1 as MDHEN and CDR2 as SYDVKM. The CDR3, from cysteine to phenylalanine, totals 12 residues. The sequence is cut down to CDR3 DNA, 36 bases in frame from base 1. V is pared back by 7 bases and J by 2 bases, with 8 bases lying between the germline termini. Specimen: peripheral blood. Here the chain combines TRBV28 and TRBJ1-1, with the D gene call left open. The sequence derives from a man of 80 years or more with acute or convalescent COVID-19. The bases are TGTGCCAGCAAACTCGTAAACACTGAAGCTTTCTTT. Its product reads: CASKLVNTEAFF.